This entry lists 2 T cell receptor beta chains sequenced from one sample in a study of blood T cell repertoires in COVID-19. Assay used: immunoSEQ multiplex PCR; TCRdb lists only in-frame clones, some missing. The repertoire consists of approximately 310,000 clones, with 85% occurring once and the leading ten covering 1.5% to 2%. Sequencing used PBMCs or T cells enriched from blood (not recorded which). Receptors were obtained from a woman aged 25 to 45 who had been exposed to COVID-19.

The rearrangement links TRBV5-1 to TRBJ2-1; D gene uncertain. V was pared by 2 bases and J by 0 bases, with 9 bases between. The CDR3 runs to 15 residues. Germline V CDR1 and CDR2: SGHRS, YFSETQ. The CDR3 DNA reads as TGCGCCAGCAGCTTAGAGGTCCTCTCCTACAATGAGCAGTTCTTC. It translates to CASSLEVLSYNEQFF.

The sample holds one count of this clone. Here the CDR3 reads CASASGQGSEAFF. The CDR3 DNA is TGCGCCAGCGCGTCGGGACAGGGCTCTGAAGCTTTCTTT. V is TRBV10-1 and J is TRBJ1-1; 9 bases line up with TRBD1. This CDR3 contains 13 residues. Germline V CDR1 and CDR2: WNHNN, SYGVQD (reference sequence). Trimming cost V 8 bases and J 6 bases; bases outside gene matches: 7.